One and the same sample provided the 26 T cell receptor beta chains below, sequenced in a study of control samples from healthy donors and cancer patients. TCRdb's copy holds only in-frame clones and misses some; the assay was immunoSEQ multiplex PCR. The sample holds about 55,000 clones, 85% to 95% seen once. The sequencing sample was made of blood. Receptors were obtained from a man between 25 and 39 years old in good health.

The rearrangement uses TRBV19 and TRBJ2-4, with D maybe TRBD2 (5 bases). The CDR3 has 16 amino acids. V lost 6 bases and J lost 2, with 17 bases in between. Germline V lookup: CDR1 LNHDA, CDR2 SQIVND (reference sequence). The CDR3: CASSPGVGKSKNIQYF. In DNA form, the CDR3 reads TGTGCCAGTAGCCCCGGGGTAGGAAAATCCAAAAACATTCAGTACTTC.

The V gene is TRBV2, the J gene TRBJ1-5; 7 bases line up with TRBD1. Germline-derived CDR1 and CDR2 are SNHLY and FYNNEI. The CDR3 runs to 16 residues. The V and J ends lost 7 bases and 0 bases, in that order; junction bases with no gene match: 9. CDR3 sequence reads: CASTRDRTYSNQPQHF. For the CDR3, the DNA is TGTGCCAGCACTCGGGACAGAACCTATAGCAATCAGCCCCAGCATTTT.

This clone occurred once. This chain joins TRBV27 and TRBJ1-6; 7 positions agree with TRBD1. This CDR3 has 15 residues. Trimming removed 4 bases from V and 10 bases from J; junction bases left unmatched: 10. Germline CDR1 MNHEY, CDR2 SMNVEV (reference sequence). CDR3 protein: CASSSRQGQGSPLHF. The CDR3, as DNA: TGTGCCAGCAGTTCCAGACAGGGTCAGGGCTCACCCCTCCACTTT.

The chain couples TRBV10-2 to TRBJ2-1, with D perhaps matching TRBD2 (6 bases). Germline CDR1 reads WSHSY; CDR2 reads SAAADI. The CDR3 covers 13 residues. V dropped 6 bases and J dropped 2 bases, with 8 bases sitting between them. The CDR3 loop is CASSGSAYNEQFF. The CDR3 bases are TGCGCCAGCAGCGGGAGTGCCTACAATGAGCAGTTCTTC.

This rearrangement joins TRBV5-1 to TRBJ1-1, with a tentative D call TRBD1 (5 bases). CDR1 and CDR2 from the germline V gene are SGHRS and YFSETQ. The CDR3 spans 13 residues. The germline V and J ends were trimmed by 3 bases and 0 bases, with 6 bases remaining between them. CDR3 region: CASSSGMNTEAFF. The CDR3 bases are TGCGCCAGCAGCTCAGGGATGAACACTGAAGCTTTCTTT.

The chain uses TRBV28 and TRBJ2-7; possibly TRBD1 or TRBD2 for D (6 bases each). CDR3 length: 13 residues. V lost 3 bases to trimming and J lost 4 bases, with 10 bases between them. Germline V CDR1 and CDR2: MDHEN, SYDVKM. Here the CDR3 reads CASSFGGPYEQYF. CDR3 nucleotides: TGTGCCAGCAGTTTTGGGGGGCCATACGAGCAGTACTTC.

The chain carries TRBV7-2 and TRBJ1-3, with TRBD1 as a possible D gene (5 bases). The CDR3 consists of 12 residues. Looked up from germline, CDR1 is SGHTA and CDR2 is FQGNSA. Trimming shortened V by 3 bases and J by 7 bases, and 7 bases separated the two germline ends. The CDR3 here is CASSFGGNTIYF. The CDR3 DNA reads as TGTGCCAGCAGCTTTGGGGGTAACACCATATATTTT. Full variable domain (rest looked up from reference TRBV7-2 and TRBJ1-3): GAGVSQSPSNKVTEKGKDVELRCDPISGHTALYWYRQSLGQGLEFLIYFQGNSAPDKSGLPSDRFSAERTGGSVSTLTIQRTQQEDSAVYLCASSFGGNTIYFGEGSWLTVV.

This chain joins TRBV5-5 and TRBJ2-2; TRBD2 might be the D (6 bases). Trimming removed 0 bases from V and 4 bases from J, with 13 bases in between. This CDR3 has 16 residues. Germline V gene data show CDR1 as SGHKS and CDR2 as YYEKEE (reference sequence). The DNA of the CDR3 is TGTGCCAGCAGCTTGGCGGCGGGACGGGCCACCGGGGAGCTGTTTTTT. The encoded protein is CASSLAAGRATGELFF.

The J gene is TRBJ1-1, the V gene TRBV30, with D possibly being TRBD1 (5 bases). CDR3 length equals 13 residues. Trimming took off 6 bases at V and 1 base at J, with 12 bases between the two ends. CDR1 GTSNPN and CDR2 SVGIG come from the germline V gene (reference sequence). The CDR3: CACLPGGNTEAFF. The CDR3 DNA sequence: TGTGCCTGCCTACCCGGGGGGAACACTGAAGCTTTCTTT.

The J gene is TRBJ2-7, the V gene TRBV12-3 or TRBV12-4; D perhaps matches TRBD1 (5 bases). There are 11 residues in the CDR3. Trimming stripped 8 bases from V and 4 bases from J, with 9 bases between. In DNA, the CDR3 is TGTGCCAGCCAGGGCGGATACGAGCAGTACTTC. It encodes CASQGGYEQYF.

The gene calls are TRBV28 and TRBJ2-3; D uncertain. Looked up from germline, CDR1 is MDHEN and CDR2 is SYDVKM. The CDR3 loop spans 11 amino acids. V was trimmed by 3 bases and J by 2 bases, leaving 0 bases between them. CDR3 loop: CASSFTDTQYF. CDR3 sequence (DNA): TGTGCCAGCAGTTTCACAGATACGCAGTATTTT.

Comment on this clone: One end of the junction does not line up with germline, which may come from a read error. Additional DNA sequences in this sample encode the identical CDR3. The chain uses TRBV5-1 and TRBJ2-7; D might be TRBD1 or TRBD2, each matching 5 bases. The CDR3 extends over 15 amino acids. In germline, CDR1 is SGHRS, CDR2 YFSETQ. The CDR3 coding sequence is TGCGCTAGCAGCCCGGGACCGGGGAGCTCCTACGAGCAGTACTTC. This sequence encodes CASSPGPGSSYEQYF.

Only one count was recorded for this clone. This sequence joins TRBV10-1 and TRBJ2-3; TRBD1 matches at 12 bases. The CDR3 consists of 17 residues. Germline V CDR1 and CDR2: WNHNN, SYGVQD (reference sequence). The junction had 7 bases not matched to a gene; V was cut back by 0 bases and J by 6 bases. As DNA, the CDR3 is TGCGCCAGCAGTGAGTCAAGGGGACAGGGGGCGTCGGATACGCAGTATTTT. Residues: CASSESRGQGASDTQYF.

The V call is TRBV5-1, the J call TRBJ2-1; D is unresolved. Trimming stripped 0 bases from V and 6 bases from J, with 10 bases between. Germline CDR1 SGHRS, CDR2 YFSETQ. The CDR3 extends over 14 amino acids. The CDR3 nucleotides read TGCGCCAGCAGCTTGGGACAAATTTTCAATGAGCAGTTCTTC. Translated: CASSLGQIFNEQFF.

The CDR3 protein is CASRLPGVTEAFF. DNA for the CDR3: TGTGCCAGCAGGCTGCCCGGGGTTACTGAAGCTTTCTTT. The V call is TRBV28, the J call TRBJ1-1; D unresolved. The germline gives CDR1 MDHEN, CDR2 SYDVKM. Between the trimmed V and J ends, which lost 6 bases and 5 bases, there was a span of 13 bases. The CDR3 is 13 residues long.

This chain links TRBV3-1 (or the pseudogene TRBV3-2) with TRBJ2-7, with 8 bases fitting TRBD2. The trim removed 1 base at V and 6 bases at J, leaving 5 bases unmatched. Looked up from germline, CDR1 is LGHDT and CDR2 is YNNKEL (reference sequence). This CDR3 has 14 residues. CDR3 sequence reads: CASSQGGRKSEQYF. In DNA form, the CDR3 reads TGTGCCAGCAGCCAAGGCGGGAGGAAGTCCGAGCAGTACTTC.

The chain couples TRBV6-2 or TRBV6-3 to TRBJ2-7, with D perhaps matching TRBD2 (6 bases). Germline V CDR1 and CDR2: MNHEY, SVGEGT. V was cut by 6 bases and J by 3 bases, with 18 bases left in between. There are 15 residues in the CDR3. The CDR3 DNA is TGTGCCAGCAGCCCCCTAACTAGCTCGCTCTACGAGCAGTACTTC. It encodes CASSPLTSSLYEQYF.

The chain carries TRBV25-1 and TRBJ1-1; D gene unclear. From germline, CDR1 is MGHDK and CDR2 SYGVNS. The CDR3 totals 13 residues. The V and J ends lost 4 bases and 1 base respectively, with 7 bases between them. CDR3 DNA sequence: TGTGCCAGCAGTGTTAACAGGAACACTGAAGCTTTCTTT. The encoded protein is CASSVNRNTEAFF.

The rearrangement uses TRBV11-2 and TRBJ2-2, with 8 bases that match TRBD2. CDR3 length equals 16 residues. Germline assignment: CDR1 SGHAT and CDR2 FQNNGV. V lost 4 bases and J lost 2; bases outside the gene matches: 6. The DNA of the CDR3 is TGTGCCAGCAGCTCCAGCGGGAGTTCCAACACCGGGGAGCTGTTTTTT. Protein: CASSSSGSSNTGELFF.

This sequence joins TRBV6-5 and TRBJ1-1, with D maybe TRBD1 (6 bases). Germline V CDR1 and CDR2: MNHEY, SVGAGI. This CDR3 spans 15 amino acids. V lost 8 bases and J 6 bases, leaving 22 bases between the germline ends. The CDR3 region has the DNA TGTGCCAGCGGACCCCAGCCCATGACAGGAGCTGAAGCTTTCTTT. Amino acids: CASGPQPMTGAEAFF.

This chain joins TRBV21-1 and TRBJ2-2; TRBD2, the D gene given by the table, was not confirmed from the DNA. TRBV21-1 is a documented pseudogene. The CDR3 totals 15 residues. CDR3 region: CASSKQREATGELFF. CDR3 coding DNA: TGTGCCAGCAGCAAACAGCGGGAGGCCACCGGGGAGCTGTTTTTT.

CDR3: CASSQTTDREIYEQYF. CDR3 bases: TGCGCCAGCAGCCAAACGACTGACAGGGAAATCTACGAGCAGTACTTC. The V and J genes are TRBV4-3 and TRBJ2-7; 7 bases map to TRBD1. Germline CDR1 reads LGHNA; CDR2 reads YSLEER. Trimming took 2 bases from V and 3 from J; bases not matched to a gene: 10. The CDR3 is 16 residues long.

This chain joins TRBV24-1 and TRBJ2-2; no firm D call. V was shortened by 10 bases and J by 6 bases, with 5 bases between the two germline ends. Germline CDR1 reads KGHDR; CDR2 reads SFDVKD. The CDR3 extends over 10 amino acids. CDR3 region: CATGAGELFF. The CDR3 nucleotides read TGTGCCACGGGCGCCGGGGAGCTGTTTTTT.

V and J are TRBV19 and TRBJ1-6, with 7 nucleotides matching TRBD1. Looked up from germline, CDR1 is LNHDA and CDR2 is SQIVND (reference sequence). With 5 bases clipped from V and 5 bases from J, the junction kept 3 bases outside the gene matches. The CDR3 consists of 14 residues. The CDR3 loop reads CASSGGQDNSPLHF. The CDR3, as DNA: TGTGCCAGTAGTGGCGGACAGGATAATTCACCCCTCCACTTT.

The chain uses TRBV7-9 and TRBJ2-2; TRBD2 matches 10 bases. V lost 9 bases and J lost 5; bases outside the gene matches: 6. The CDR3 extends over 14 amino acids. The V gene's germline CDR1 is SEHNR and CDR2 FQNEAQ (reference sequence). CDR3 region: CASKREGRTGELFF. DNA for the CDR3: TGTGCCAGTAAGCGGGAGGGCCGGACCGGGGAGCTGTTTTTT.

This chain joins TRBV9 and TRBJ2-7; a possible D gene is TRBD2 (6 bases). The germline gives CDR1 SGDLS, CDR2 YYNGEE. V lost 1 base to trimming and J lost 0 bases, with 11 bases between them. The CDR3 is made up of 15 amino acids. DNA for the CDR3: TGTGCCAGCAGCGTACGGGACTTACCCTCCTACGAGCAGTACTTC. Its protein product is CASSVRDLPSYEQYF.